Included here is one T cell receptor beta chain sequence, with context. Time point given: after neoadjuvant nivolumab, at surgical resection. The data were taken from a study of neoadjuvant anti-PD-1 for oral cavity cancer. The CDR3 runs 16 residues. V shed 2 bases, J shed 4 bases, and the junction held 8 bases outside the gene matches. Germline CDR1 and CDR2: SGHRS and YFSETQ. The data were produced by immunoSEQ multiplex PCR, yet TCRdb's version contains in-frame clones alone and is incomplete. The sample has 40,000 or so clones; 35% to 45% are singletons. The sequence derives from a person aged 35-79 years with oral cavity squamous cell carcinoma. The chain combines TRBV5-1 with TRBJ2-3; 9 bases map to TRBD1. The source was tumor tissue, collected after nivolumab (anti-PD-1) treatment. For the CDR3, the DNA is TGCGCCAGCAGCTTATGGACAGGGGCTTTACCAGATACGCAGTATTTT. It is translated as CASSLWTGALPDTQYF.